The rows below give T cell receptor beta chains drawn from one sample of a study of shared clonotypes between healthy human individuals. Only in-frame clones appear in the TCRdb table, and some are missing; sequencing was by immunoSEQ multiplex PCR. The sample records about 2 million clones, less than 95% being singletons. The sequencing sample was made of naive CD8+ T cells sorted from blood. These receptors were collected from a young man in good health. CDR3s include the opening cysteine and the closing phenylalanine or tryptophan. The D gene is left open where the match is weak.

len	v_gene	d_gene	j_gene	CDR3nt	CDR3aa
14	TRBV9	.	TRBJ2-1	TGTGCCAGCAGCGTAGAAGGAGGGATGGATGAGCAGTTCTTC	CASSVEGGMDEQFF
15	TRBV11-2	.	TRBJ2-6	TGTGCCAGCAGCTTTGACCTCTCTGGGGCCAACGTCCTGACTTTC	CASSFDLSGANVLTF
12	TRBV7-9	.	TRBJ2-1	TGTGCCAGCAGCTTCGATATGGGTGAGCAGTTCTTC	CASSFDMGEQFF
18	TRBV2	TRBD2	TRBJ2-3	TGTGCCAGCAGTGAAGCGCTTCGGGGGGGGCCTGGCACAGATACGCAGTATTTT	CASSEALRGGPGTDTQYF
13	TRBV5-1	.	TRBJ2-7	TGCGCCAGCAGCTCCGGGCCTACCTACGAGCAGTACTTC	CASSSGPTYEQYF
15	TRBV2	TRBD2	TRBJ2-3	TGTGCCAGCAGTGAATCACTAGCGCCGACAGATACGCAGTATTTT	CASSESLAPTDTQYF
13	TRBV7-8	.	TRBJ2-7	TGTGCCAGCAGCTTAGGTGAGACCTACGAGCAGTACTTC	CASSLGETYEQYF
16	TRBV27	TRBD2	TRBJ2-3	TGTGCCAGCAGTTGGGTATTGGCGGGGGAGGGAGATACGCAGTATTTT	CASSWVLAGEGDTQYF
17	TRBV6-1	.	TRBJ1-5	TGTGCCAGCAGTGAAGCCCCCGGCGGGGTAATGGATCAGCCCCAGCATTTT	CASSEAPGGVMDQPQHF
18	TRBV6-4	.	TRBJ1-4	TGTGCCAGCAGTGACTCGATTTGGCAGGAGGCCTATAATGAAAAACTGTTTTTT	CASSDSIWQEAYNEKLFF
12	TRBV6-6	.	TRBJ1-6	TGTGCCAGCACCCCCGCAAATTCACCCCTCCACTTT	CASTPANSPLHF